A single sample is the source of the 15 T cell receptor beta chains below, sequenced in a study of CD8 T cells in ankylosing spondylitis. TCRdb used MiXCR to reprocess the 5' RACE reads, holding one entry per CDR3 protein. The sample yields 220,000 or so distinct CDR3 sequences, roughly a tenth seen once. Sequencing was performed on blood, either unsorted or a sorted T cell fraction (not recorded which). These receptors all stem from a male donor with ankylosing spondylitis or in good health (not recorded which).

This clonotype was seen many times. V is TRBV12-3 or TRBV12-4 and J is TRBJ2-7, with D possibly being TRBD2 (5 bases). V lost 2 bases and J 4 bases, leaving 12 bases between the germline ends. The CDR3 loop spans 14 amino acids. CDR3 amino acids: CASSLYGVTYEQYF. The CDR3 coding sequence is TGTGCCAGCAGTTTATACGGGGTTACGTACGAGCAGTACTTC.

This clonotype was recorded a few times. The gene calls are TRBV14 and TRBJ2-5; TRBD2 matches at 11 bases. Per germline, CDR1 SGHDN and CDR2 FVKESK. With V trimmed by 2 bases and J by 3 bases, 8 bases remained unmatched. This CDR3 comprises 17 residues. CDR3 amino acids: CASSQRTTSGVKETQYF. Here the CDR3 DNA reads TGTGCCAGCAGCCAAAGGACGACTAGCGGGGTAAAAGAGACCCAGTACTTC.

This clonotype came up many times. The chain uses TRBV27 and TRBJ2-7; maybe TRBD1 (5 bases). The CDR3 has 14 amino acids. Germline lookup yields CDR1 MNHEY and CDR2 SMNVEV (reference sequence). V lost 6 bases and J lost 3, with 15 bases in between. The CDR3, as DNA: TGTGCCAGCAGCCTACCGGAACAGGACTACGAGCAGTACTTC. It specifies CASSLPEQDYEQYF.

This clonotype was observed many times. The V gene is TRBV5-1, the J gene TRBJ2-2; D is possibly TRBD2 (5 bases). Germline CDR1 is SGHRS and CDR2 is YFSETQ. Trimming stripped 0 bases from V and 5 bases from J, with 11 bases between. CDR3 length equals 15 residues. This CDR3 is CASSLEVSGTGELFF. DNA of the CDR3: TGCGCCAGCAGCTTGGAGGTTTCGGGGACCGGGGAGCTGTTTTTT.

This clonotype was picked up many times. The chain recombines TRBV7-2 with TRBJ1-1, with D possibly matching TRBD1 (5 bases). Germline loops: CDR1 SGHTA, CDR2 FQGNSA. V was pared by 4 bases and J by 2 bases, with 11 bases between. The CDR3 sequence is 14 residues long. The chain's CDR3 is CASSSAGINTEAFF. The CDR3 DNA follows: TGTGCCAGCAGCTCCGCAGGGATCAACACTGAAGCTTTCTTT. Complete variable domain (other parts from reference TRBV7-2 and TRBJ1-1): GAGVSQSPSNKVTEKGKDVELRCDPISGHTALYWYRQSLGQGLEFLIYFQGNSAPDKSGLPSDRFSAERTGGSVSTLTIQRTQQEDSAVYLCASSSAGINTEAFFGQGTRLTVV.

This clonotype was seen many times. This sequence joins TRBV5-1 and TRBJ2-2; a possible D gene is TRBD1 (6 bases). The CDR3 is 15 amino acids. V dropped 0 bases and J dropped 1 base, with 7 bases sitting between them. Looked up from germline, CDR1 is SGHRS and CDR2 is YFSETQ. CDR3 region: CASSLVTGNTGELFF. The CDR3 coding sequence is TGCGCCAGCAGCTTGGTGACAGGGAACACCGGGGAGCTGTTTTTT.

This rearrangement joins TRBV25-1 to TRBJ1-3; no definite D call. Germline V gene data show CDR1 as MGHDK and CDR2 as SYGVNS. The CDR3 spans 15 residues. V shed 5 bases and J shed 4 bases, with 15 bases lying between them. The CDR3 here is CASSKTTGQGNTIYF. CDR3 in DNA: TGTGCCAGCAGTAAAACAACGGGCCAAGGAAACACCATATATTTT.

At least ten counts were recorded for this clonotype. The V gene is TRBV7-9, the J gene TRBJ2-7, with D tentatively TRBD1 (6 bases). V lost 2 bases and J 3 bases, leaving 17 bases between the germline ends. There are 16 residues in the CDR3. Germline lookup yields CDR1 SEHNR and CDR2 FQNEAQ (reference sequence). The CDR3 loop is CASSLWQARGNYEQYF. CDR3 nucleotides: TGTGCCAGCAGCTTATGGCAAGCCAGGGGAAACTACGAGCAGTACTTC.

This clonotype was observed many times. The chain links TRBV10-3 to TRBJ2-5, with TRBD2 as a possible D gene (6 bases). Trimming stripped 6 bases from V and 2 bases from J, with 16 bases between. Germline CDR1 is ENHRY and CDR2 is SYGVKD. The CDR3 covers 15 residues. CDR3 nucleotide sequence: TGTGCCATCAGAGGCGGGGCTGCTTCTCAAGAGACCCAGTACTTC. It encodes CAIRGGAASQETQYF.

This clonotype turned up a few times. V usage is TRBV7-3 and J usage is TRBJ2-3; 10 nucleotides line up with TRBD2. Trimming cost V 4 bases and J 2 bases; bases outside gene matches: 3. Looked up from germline, CDR1 is SGHTA and CDR2 is FQGTGA. The CDR3 loop spans 15 amino acids. The CDR3 here is CASSWSGGVTDTQYF. CDR3 sequence (DNA): TGTGCCAGCAGCTGGAGCGGGGGGGTCACAGATACGCAGTATTTT.

The sample holds a few counts of this clonotype. The rearrangement joins TRBV9 to TRBJ2-1; TRBD1 matches 9 bases. Germline values: CDR1 SGDLS, CDR2 YYNGEE. This CDR3 contains 15 residues. The V and J ends lost 0 bases and 5 bases, in that order; junction bases with no gene match: 3. The CDR3 loop is CASSVAGQGHNEQFF. The CDR3 DNA follows: TGTGCCAGCAGCGTAGCGGGACAGGGCCACAATGAGCAGTTCTTC.

This clonotype was recorded many times. V gene TRBV12-3 or TRBV12-4 combines with J gene TRBJ1-5; D is possibly TRBD1 (6 bases). With 5 bases removed from V and 4 bases from J, the gap between germline ends came to 15 bases. CDR3 size: 15 residues. The CDR3 DNA reads as TGTGCCAGCAGTCCCGGGCAGGGGCCTAATCAGCCCCAGCATTTT. It translates to CASSPGQGPNQPQHF.

This clonotype was counted many times. The chain carries TRBV6-4 and TRBJ2-3, with 9 bases aligning to TRBD2. Germline values: CDR1 MRHNA, CDR2 SNTAGT. The CDR3 has 14 amino acids. Trimming took 10 bases from V and 2 from J; bases not matched to a gene: 7. As DNA, the CDR3 is TGTGCCATCCCACTAGCGGGCCTCACAGATACGCAGTATTTT. This sequence encodes CAIPLAGLTDTQYF.

This clonotype was seen many times. The rearrangement uses TRBV18 and TRBJ2-2; D unresolved. Trimming left V 2 bases short and J 10 bases short, with 14 bases between. Germline CDR1 KGHSH, CDR2 LQKENI. The CDR3 has 14 amino acids. CDR3 in DNA: TGTGCCAGCTCACCAACGGAGCAGTCGGTGGAGCTGTTTTTT. Translation gives CASSPTEQSVELFF.

This clonotype was seen many times. The chain joins TRBV20-1 to TRBJ1-2; 8 positions agree with TRBD1. The CDR3 extends over 14 amino acids. V gave up 1 base and J gave up 8 bases; unmatched junction bases: 9. CDR1 DFQATT and CDR2 SNEGSKA come from the germline V gene (reference sequence). The CDR3 coding sequence is TGCAGTGCTAGAGCGACAGGGGCCGGGGGAGGCTACACCTTC. It encodes CSARATGAGGGYTF.